This T cell receptor (beta chain) was captured in a study of control samples from healthy donors and cancer patients. Repertoires were generated with immunoSEQ multiplex PCR, while TCRdb's copy carries only in-frame clones and drops some. The sample holds roughly 120,000 clones, approximately 94% seen once. Looked up from germline, CDR1 is SEHNR and CDR2 is FQNEAQ (reference sequence). This CDR3 is 15 amino acids long. V trimming: 3 bases; J trimming: 8 bases; junction bases outside the gene matches: 7. The sample comprised blood. This rearrangement joins TRBV7-9 to TRBJ1-2, with TRBD1 identical over 12 bases. The TCR sequence derives from a man in his thirties or forties in good health. The CDR3 DNA is TGTGCCAGCAGCTTGACGGGACAGGGGGCAGGAGGCTACACCTTC. The encoded protein is CASSLTGQGAGGYTF.